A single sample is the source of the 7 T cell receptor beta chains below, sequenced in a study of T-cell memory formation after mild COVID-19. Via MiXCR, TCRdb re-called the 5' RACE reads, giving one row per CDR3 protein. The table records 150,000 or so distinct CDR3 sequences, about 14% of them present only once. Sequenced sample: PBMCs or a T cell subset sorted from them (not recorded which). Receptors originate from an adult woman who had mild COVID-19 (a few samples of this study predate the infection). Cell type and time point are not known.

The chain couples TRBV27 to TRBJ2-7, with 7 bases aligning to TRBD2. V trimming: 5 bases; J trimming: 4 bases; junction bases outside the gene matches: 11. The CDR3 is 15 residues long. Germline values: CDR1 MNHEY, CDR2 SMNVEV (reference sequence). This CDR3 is CASSPSRASGYEQYF. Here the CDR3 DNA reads TGTGCCAGCAGTCCCTCCCGCGCTAGCGGATACGAGCAGTACTTC.

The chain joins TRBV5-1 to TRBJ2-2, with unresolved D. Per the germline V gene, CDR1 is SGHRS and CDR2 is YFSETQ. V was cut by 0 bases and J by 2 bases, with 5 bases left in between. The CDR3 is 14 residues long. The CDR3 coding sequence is TGCGCCAGCAGCTTGGAGCTTAACACCGGGGAGCTGTTTTTT. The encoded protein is CASSLELNTGELFF.

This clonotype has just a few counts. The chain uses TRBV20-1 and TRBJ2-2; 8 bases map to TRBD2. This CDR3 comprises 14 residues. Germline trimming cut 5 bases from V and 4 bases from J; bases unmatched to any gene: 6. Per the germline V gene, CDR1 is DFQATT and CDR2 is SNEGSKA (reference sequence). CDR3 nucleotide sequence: TGCAGTGCTCGGGGGGGGAGTGGCACCGGGGAGCTGTTTTTT. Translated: CSARGGSGTGELFF.

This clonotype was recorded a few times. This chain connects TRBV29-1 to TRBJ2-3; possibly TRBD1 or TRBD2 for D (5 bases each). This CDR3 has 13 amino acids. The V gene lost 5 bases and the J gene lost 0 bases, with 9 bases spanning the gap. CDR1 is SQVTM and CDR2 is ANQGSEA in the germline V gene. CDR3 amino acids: CSVSGLSTDTQYF. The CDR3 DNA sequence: TGCAGCGTTTCGGGGCTCAGCACAGATACGCAGTATTTT.

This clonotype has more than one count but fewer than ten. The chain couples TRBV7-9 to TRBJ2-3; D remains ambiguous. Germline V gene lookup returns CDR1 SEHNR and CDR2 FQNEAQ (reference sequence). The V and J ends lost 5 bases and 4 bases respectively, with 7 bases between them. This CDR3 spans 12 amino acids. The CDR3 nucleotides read TGTGCCAGCAGCGGGGTCCCAGATACGCAGTATTTT. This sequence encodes CASSGVPDTQYF.

The CDR3 bases are TGTGCCACCAGTGATCGGTCAGTCCAAGAGACCCAGTACTTC. Amino acid sequence: CATSDRSVQETQYF. This rearrangement joins TRBV24-1 to TRBJ2-5; D not resolved. The germline V and J ends were trimmed by 3 bases and 1 base, with 8 bases remaining between them. CDR3 length: 14 residues. CDR1 is KGHDR, CDR2 SFDVKD, per germline.

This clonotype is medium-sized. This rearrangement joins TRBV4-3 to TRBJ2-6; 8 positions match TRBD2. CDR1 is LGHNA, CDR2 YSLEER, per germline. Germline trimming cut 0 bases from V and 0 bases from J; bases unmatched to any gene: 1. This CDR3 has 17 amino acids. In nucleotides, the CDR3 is TGCGCCAGCAGCCAAGATGGGACTAGCTCTGGGGCCAACGTCCTGACTTTC. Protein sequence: CASSQDGTSSGANVLTF.